Presented here are 31 T cell receptor beta chains from one specimen sequenced in a study of CD8+ T cells in alopecia areata. Noted treatment: oral pan-JAK inhibitor, 5-10 mg twice daily. Extraction and reverse transcription of RNA yielded cDNA as the sequencing template. Produced via immunoSEQ multiplex PCR; TCRdb's table is partial and in-frame only. The sample has roughly 250,000 clones; about 60% are singletons. This material consisted of CD4+ T cells sorted from blood, taken at week 52, from a patient treated with tofacitinib. The receptors were sampled from a human donor with alopecia areata.

This clone was recorded only once. V gene TRBV29-1 combines with J gene TRBJ1-4; TRBD1 matches at 8 bases. The CDR3 contains 14 residues. Germline trimming cut 4 bases from V and 4 bases from J; bases unmatched to any gene: 5. Germline V CDR1 and CDR2: SQVTM, ANQGSEA. In DNA, the CDR3 is TGCAGCGTTGGTACAGGGGGTATTAATGAAAAACTGTTTTTT. This codes for CSVGTGGINEKLFF.

The chain couples TRBV11-2 to TRBJ1-2; TRBD1 might be the D (6 bases). Between the trimmed V and J ends, which lost 3 bases and 2 bases, there was a span of 10 bases. This CDR3 is 14 amino acids long. Germline CDR1 is SGHAT and CDR2 is FQNNGV. The CDR3 DNA reads as TGTGCCAGCAGCTTTAACAGGGACAACTATGGCTACACCTTC. This gives the protein CASSFNRDNYGYTF. Filled out from reference TRBV11-2 and TRBJ1-2, the complete variable domain reads EAGVAQSPRYKIIEKRQSVAFWCNPISGHATLYWYQQILGQGPKLLIQFQNNGVVDDSQLPKDRFSAERLKGVDSTLKIQPAKLEDSAVYLCASSFNRDNYGYTFGSGTRLTVV.

The chain recombines TRBV9 with TRBJ2-7; D is possibly TRBD2 (8 bases). The CDR3 has 16 residues. From germline, CDR1 is SGDLS and CDR2 YYNGEE. Trimming took 4 bases from V and 6 from J, leaving 23 bases between them. The CDR3 DNA sequence: TGTGCCAGCAGCTCAAGCGGGACAGCGGGGGTCCGCGAGCAGTACTTC. Its translation: CASSSSGTAGVREQYF.

The V gene is TRBV19, the J gene TRBJ1-5; 7 bases match TRBD1. Losses at the gene ends were 8 bases for V and 4 bases for J; bases not matched to a gene: 11. The CDR3 is 15 residues long. Germline CDR1 reads LNHDA; CDR2 reads SQIVND (reference sequence). CDR3 DNA: TGTGCCAGTCGACCGGGACAGACTCCTAATCAGCCCCAGCATTTT. This encodes CASRPGQTPNQPQHF. Drawing the rest from reference TRBV19 and TRBJ1-5, the complete variable domain is DGGITQSPKYLFRKEGQNVTLSCEQNLNHDAMYWYRQDPGQGLRLIYYSQIVNDFQKGDIAEGYSVSREKKESFPLTVTSAQKNPTAFYLCASRPGQTPNQPQHFGDGTRLSIL.

This clone has just a few counts. The chain employs TRBV10-3 and TRBJ1-2; the match to TRBD1 covers 8 bases. The ends lost 4 bases at V and 8 bases at J; junction bases unmatched: 9. Germline CDR1 is ENHRY and CDR2 is SYGVKD. The CDR3 has 14 residues. This CDR3 reads CAISVGRTGYGYTF. The CDR3, as DNA: TGTGCCATCAGTGTGGGAAGGACAGGGTACGGCTACACCTTC.

The chain is built from TRBV12-5 and TRBJ2-5; D is uncertain. This CDR3 region has 17 residues. Trimming cost V 0 bases and J 0 bases, with 14 bases left between them. CDR1 is LGHNT and CDR2 is FRNRAP in the germline V gene. This chain's CDR3 is CASGLVVAARYQETQYF. The CDR3 DNA reads as TGTGCTAGTGGTTTGGTAGTGGCAGCCCGGTACCAAGAGACCCAGTACTTC.

Written as DNA, the CDR3 is TGCAGCGTTGAAGACGGGGCCAGGGAGACCCAGTACTTC. Translating it yields CSVEDGARETQYF. This chain joins TRBV29-1 and TRBJ2-5, with D tentatively TRBD1 or TRBD2 (5 bases each). This CDR3 contains 13 residues. Germline CDR1 is SQVTM and CDR2 is ANQGSEA. V was shortened by 0 bases and J by 5 bases, with 10 bases between the two germline ends.

Only a few counts were recorded for this clone. The chain links TRBV7-9 to TRBJ2-2, with D tentatively TRBD2 (6 bases). From germline, CDR1 is SEHNR and CDR2 FQNEAQ (reference sequence). The CDR3 sequence is 15 residues long. V was pared by 5 bases and J by 4 bases, with 14 bases between. This chain's CDR3 is CASSPSGGTTGELFF. The CDR3 DNA sequence: TGTGCCAGCAGCCCCTCCGGGGGAACCACCGGGGAGCTGTTTTTT.

This chain links TRBV7-2 with TRBJ2-3, with 9 positions matching TRBD2. Germline V gives CDR1 SGHTA, CDR2 FQGNSA. V shed 5 bases, J shed 6 bases, and the junction held 12 bases outside the gene matches. The CDR3 runs to 16 residues. For the CDR3, the DNA is TGTGCCAGCAGCCGAGCGGGGGGCCCGCTAGTGGATACGCAGTATTTT. Translating gives CASSRAGGPLVDTQYF.

This sequence joins TRBV6-5 and TRBJ1-3; no reliable D call. This CDR3 spans 16 amino acids. Germline loops: CDR1 MNHEY, CDR2 SVGAGI. V shed 4 bases and J shed 0 bases, with 13 bases lying between them. CDR3 sequence (DNA): TGTGCCAGCAGTTCGCGACCGGCGGACTCTGGAAACACCATATATTTT. This translates into CASSSRPADSGNTIYF.

The V call is TRBV6-1, the J call TRBJ2-3; TRBD1 matches 8 bases. Germline V gene sequence: CDR1 MNHNS, CDR2 SASEGT. V dropped 7 bases and J dropped 2; count of bases not matched to a gene: 5. This CDR3 is built from 14 residues. The CDR3 sequence: CASNWGQDTDTQYF. In DNA, the CDR3 is TGTGCCAGCAATTGGGGACAGGACACAGATACGCAGTATTTT.

The rearrangement joins TRBV7-2 to TRBJ2-1; 9 nucleotides line up with TRBD2. The germline CDR1 and CDR2 sequences are SGHTA and FQGNSA. This CDR3 is 15 amino acids long. V lost 3 bases, J lost 8 bases, and 8 bases stayed unmatched. The CDR3 DNA reads as TGTGCCAGCAGCTTGGCAGGCGGGGGGGCCGATGAGCAGTTCTTC. It yields the protein CASSLAGGGADEQFF. Supplemented by reference TRBV7-2 and TRBJ2-1, the full variable domain reads GAGVSQSPSNKVTEKGKDVELRCDPISGHTALYWYRQSLGQGLEFLIYFQGNSAPDKSGLPSDRFSAERTGGSVSTLTIQRTQQEDSAVYLCASSLAGGGADEQFFGPGTRLTVL.

The chain combines TRBV2 with TRBJ2-5, with 7 bases fitting TRBD1. From germline, CDR1 is SNHLY and CDR2 FYNNEI. The CDR3 loop spans 13 amino acids. Trimming removed 6 bases from V and 4 bases from J; junction bases left unmatched: 5. The CDR3 is CASRKGAGETQYF. CDR3 DNA sequence: TGTGCCAGCAGAAAGGGGGCTGGAGAGACCCAGTACTTC. Based on the CDR3 plus reference TRBV2 and TRBJ2-5, the full variable domain is EPEVTQTPSHQVTQMGQEVILRCVPISNHLYFYWYRQILGQKVEFLVSFYNNEISEKSEIFDDQFSVERPDGSNFTLKIRSTKLEDSAMYFCASRKGAGETQYFGPGTRLLVL.

This chain's CDR3 is CSVLGQRNTEAFF. DNA for the CDR3: TGCAGCGTTTTGGGACAGAGGAACACTGAAGCTTTCTTT. The V call is TRBV29-1, the J call TRBJ1-1, with 7 bases aligning to TRBD1. This CDR3 is 13 amino acids long. The trim removed 5 bases at V and 1 base at J, leaving 4 bases unmatched. Germline V gene data show CDR1 as SQVTM and CDR2 as ANQGSEA.

The chain links TRBV6-6 to TRBJ1-5, with 10 bases matching TRBD1. From germline, CDR1 is MNHNY and CDR2 SVGAGI (reference sequence). Trimming cost V 10 bases and J 5 bases; bases outside gene matches: 5. The CDR3 runs to 13 residues. Here the CDR3 DNA reads TGTGCCACCGAGGGACAGGGGTATCAGCCCCAGCATTTT. Protein product: CATEGQGYQPQHF.

V is TRBV29-1 and J is TRBJ2-5; 7 bases are a match to TRBD1. Germline V CDR1 and CDR2: SQVTM, ANQGSEA. The junction had 9 bases not matched to a gene; V was cut back by 6 bases and J by 5 bases. The CDR3 runs 13 residues. The CDR3 DNA reads TGCAGCGTCCTACAGGGGATCGGGGAGACCCAGTACTTC. Translated, it gives CSVLQGIGETQYF.

This clone has only a few counts. V usage is TRBV4-3 and J usage is TRBJ2-5, with unresolved D. The CDR3 totals 14 residues. Germline CDR1 is LGHNA and CDR2 is YSLEER. V was trimmed by 1 base and J by 1 base, leaving 7 bases between them. CDR3 in amino acids: CASSQVVGQETQYF. The CDR3, as DNA: TGCGCCAGCAGCCAAGTAGTGGGCCAAGAGACCCAGTACTTC.

The chain combines TRBV13 with TRBJ2-3; possible D gene TRBD2, 5 bases. CDR1 and CDR2 from the germline V gene are PRHDT and FYEKMQ (reference sequence). Trimming removed 3 bases from V and 1 base from J, with 8 bases in between. This CDR3 has 14 amino acids. CDR3 region: CASSFSGGTDTQYF. The CDR3 nucleotides are TGTGCCAGCAGCTTTTCCGGGGGCACAGATACGCAGTATTTT.

The V call is TRBV6-5, the J call TRBJ1-6; 11 bases agree with TRBD1. Germline CDR1 reads MNHEY; CDR2 reads SVGAGI. V lost 4 bases and J lost 11; bases outside the gene matches: 4. The length of the CDR3 is 14 residues. CDR3 sequence: CASSSRDRGTPLHF. The CDR3 nucleotides read TGTGCCAGCAGTTCCCGGGACAGGGGGACACCCCTCCACTTT.

The chain combines TRBV20-1 with TRBJ2-7, with a tentative D call TRBD1 (5 bases). This CDR3 is 11 amino acids long. Germline values: CDR1 DFQATT, CDR2 SNEGSKA (reference sequence). The V end lost 3 bases, the J end lost 10 bases, and 13 bases lay between the germline ends. The CDR3 DNA follows: TGCAGTGCTAGTGATTCGTGGACACAGTACTTC. This gives the protein CSASDSWTQYF.

The sample holds a few counts of this clone. Different DNA sequences within this sample yield the same CDR3. J is TRBJ2-3 and V is TRBV18; D ambiguous. Between the trimmed V and J ends, which lost 3 bases and 0 bases, there was a span of 1 base. The CDR3 extends over 12 amino acids. Looked up from germline, CDR1 is KGHSH and CDR2 is LQKENI. For the CDR3, the DNA is TGTGCCAGCTCACCTAGCACAGATACGCAGTATTTT. Translation gives CASSPSTDTQYF. The complete variable domain, with remaining parts taken from reference TRBV18 and TRBJ2-3, reads NAGVMQNPRHLVRRRGQEARLRCSPMKGHSHVYWYRQLPEEGLKFMVYLQKENIIDESGMPKERFSAEFPKEGPSILRIQQVVRGDSAAYFCASSPSTDTQYFGPGTRLTVL.

Only a few counts were recorded for this clone. V is TRBV2 and J is TRBJ2-7, with a weak D call TRBD2 (5 bases). This CDR3 contains 13 residues. Germline values: CDR1 SNHLY, CDR2 FYNNEI. V gave up 4 bases and J gave up 6 bases, with 13 bases separating them. In nucleotides, the CDR3 is TGTGCCAGCAGTGGGGGTGGCGCGGGCGAGCAGTACTTC. It codes for CASSGGGAGEQYF.

The rearrangement links TRBV25-1 to TRBJ1-4; D unresolved. The CDR3 length is 15 residues. Deletions cut 3 bases from V and 0 bases from J, with 8 bases between. CDR1 and CDR2 (germline): MGHDK, SYGVNS. CDR3 region: CASSDPRSTNEKLFF. The CDR3 DNA follows: TGTGCCAGCAGTGACCCCCGGTCAACTAATGAAAAACTGTTTTTT.

This rearrangement joins TRBV4-1 to TRBJ1-4; 7 bases agree with TRBD1. The CDR3 runs 15 residues. CDR1 is MGHRA and CDR2 is YSYEKL in the germline V gene. The V gene end was trimmed by 2 bases and the J gene end by 7 bases; junction bases not matched to a gene: 7. The CDR3: CASSQQQGWGEKLFF. The CDR3 nucleotides read TGCGCCAGCAGCCAACAACAGGGGTGGGGTGAAAAACTGTTTTTT.

Only one count was recorded for this clone. The V call is TRBV25-1, the J call TRBJ2-6, with D hard to call. The germline CDR1 and CDR2 sequences are MGHDK and SYGVNS. This CDR3 region has 15 residues. V was trimmed by 1 base and J by 0 bases, leaving 4 bases between them. The CDR3 reads CASSELTSGANVLTF. CDR3 DNA sequence: TGTGCCAGCAGTGAATTGACCTCTGGGGCCAACGTCCTGACTTTC.

This clone was recorded only once. The gene calls are TRBV13 and TRBJ1-6, with D possibly matching TRBD1 (5 bases). CDR1 is PRHDT and CDR2 is FYEKMQ in the germline V gene (reference sequence). The CDR3 contains 14 residues. V dropped 3 bases and J dropped 7 bases, with 10 bases sitting between them. CDR3 bases: TGTGCCAGCAGCTTCTCAGGGCGAAATTCACCCCTCCACTTT. As protein: CASSFSGRNSPLHF.

The gene calls are TRBV7-3 and TRBJ2-1; TRBD1 aligns across 10 bases. V lost 5 bases to trimming and J lost 0 bases; unmatched junction nucleotides: 13. Germline CDR1 is SGHTA and CDR2 is FQGTGA. The CDR3 covers 19 residues. CDR3 sequence: CASSLRPGTGANSYNEQFF. The CDR3 nucleotides read TGTGCCAGCAGCCTCCGTCCCGGGACAGGGGCGAACTCCTACAATGAGCAGTTCTTC.

The chain links TRBV9 to TRBJ1-6; possibly TRBD1 for D (6 bases). V was cut by 8 bases and J by 7 bases, with 19 bases left in between. The CDR3 totals 15 residues. Germline V gene sequence: CDR1 SGDLS, CDR2 YYNGEE. In DNA form, the CDR3 reads TGTGCCAGTTCCTCCCAACAGGGTGGCAATTCACCCCTCCACTTT. Protein product: CASSSQQGGNSPLHF.

This chain uses TRBV7-2 with TRBJ2-6; the D is unclear. CDR1 is SGHTA and CDR2 is FQGNSA in the germline V gene. V was pared by 7 bases and J by 2 bases, with 3 bases between. The CDR3 is 12 residues long. The CDR3 DNA sequence: TGTGCCAGCACCCCTGGGGCCAACGTCCTGACTTTC. The encoded protein is CASTPGANVLTF.

This sequence joins TRBV14 and TRBJ2-7; no definite D call. V shed 1 base and J shed 6 bases, with 10 bases lying between them. Germline V gene data show CDR1 as SGHDN and CDR2 as FVKESK. This CDR3 has 13 residues. Written as DNA, the CDR3 is TGTGCCAGCAGCCAAGTTTGGAGTGCCGAGCAGTACTTC. It translates to CASSQVWSAEQYF.

The rearrangement joins TRBV7-2 to TRBJ1-2; D unresolved. Looked up from germline, CDR1 is SGHTA and CDR2 is FQGNSA. The CDR3 is 14 amino acids. V was clipped by 3 bases and J by 6 bases, with 14 bases between them. CDR3: CASSLAAATDGYTF. The DNA for the CDR3 is TGTGCCAGCAGCTTGGCGGCGGCCACGGATGGCTACACCTTC. Variable domain in full (rest from reference TRBV7-2 and TRBJ1-2): GAGVSQSPSNKVTEKGKDVELRCDPISGHTALYWYRQSLGQGLEFLIYFQGNSAPDKSGLPSDRFSAERTGGSVSTLTIQRTQQEDSAVYLCASSLAAATDGYTFGSGTRLTVV.